The clone carrying this TCR beta chain has a count of ten or more. As yet, its antigen is unknown. Patients between 18 and 65 years old had hyperthyroidism, newly diagnosed and lasting under 2 months. The sample comes from a study of T cells in Graves' hyperthyroidism and ophthalmopathy. Study overall: Staff took peripheral blood when the initial diagnosis was made, before any treatment began.

The investigators amplified TCR beta CDR3 regions from RNA transcripts. The TCR CDR3 first-round RT-PCR relied on the HTBI primer set. Via MiXCR, TCRdb re-called the multiplex PCR reads, giving one row per CDR3 protein. Counted here are some 620,000 distinct CDR3 sequences, roughly 15% occurring once; the ten biggest clones make up around 3.9%. General study points: Model-based prediction identified ophthalmopathy a median approximately 6 months prior to its onset. Appearing also in blood were most of the thyroid clonotypes expanded above 0.001.

The J segment lost 5 bases and the V segment lost 1 base, leaving 10 bases of the junction unmatched. The CDR3 consists of 17 residues. Sequenced sample: blood. V is TRBV12-3 or TRBV12-4 and J is TRBJ2-5; 10 bases agree with TRBD2. This sequence originates from a woman in her twenties or thirties with Graves' hyperthyroidism. CDR3 in amino acids: CASSLVRRLAGGETQYF. The CDR3 DNA sequence: TGTGCCAGCAGTTTAGTGAGGCGACTAGCGGGCGGGGAGACCCAGTACTTC.